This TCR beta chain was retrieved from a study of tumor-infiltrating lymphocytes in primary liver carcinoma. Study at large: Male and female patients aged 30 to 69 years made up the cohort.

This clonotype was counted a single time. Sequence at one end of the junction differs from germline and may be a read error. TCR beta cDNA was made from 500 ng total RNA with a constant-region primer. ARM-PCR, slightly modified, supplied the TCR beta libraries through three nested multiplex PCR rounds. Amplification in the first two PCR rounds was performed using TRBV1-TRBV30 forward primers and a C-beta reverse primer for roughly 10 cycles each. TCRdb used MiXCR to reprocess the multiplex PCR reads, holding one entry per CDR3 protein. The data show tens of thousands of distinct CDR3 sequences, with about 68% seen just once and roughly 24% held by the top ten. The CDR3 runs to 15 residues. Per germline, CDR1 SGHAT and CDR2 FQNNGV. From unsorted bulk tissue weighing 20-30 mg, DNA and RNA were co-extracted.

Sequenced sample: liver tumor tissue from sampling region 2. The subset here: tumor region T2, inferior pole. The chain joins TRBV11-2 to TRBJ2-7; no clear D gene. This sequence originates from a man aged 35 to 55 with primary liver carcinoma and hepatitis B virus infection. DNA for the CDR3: TGTGCCAGCAGCTTACCCGAGACTTTTTTCTACGAGCACTACTTC. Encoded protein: CASSLPETFFYEHYF.